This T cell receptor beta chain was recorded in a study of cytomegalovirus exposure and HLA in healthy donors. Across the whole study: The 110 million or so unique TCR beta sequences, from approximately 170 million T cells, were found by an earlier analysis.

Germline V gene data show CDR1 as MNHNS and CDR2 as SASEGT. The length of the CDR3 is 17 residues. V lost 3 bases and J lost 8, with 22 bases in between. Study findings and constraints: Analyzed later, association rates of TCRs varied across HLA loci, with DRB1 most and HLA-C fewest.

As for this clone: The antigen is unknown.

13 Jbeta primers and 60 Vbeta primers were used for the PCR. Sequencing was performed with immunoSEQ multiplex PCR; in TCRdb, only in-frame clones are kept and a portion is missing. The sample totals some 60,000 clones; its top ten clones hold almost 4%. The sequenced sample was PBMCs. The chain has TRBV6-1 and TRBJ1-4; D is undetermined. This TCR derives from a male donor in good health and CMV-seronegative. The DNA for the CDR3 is TGTGCCAGCAGTGACCGGTTAGGCACTCCCGGGAAGGAAAAACTGTTTTTT. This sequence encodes CASSDRLGTPGKEKLFF.